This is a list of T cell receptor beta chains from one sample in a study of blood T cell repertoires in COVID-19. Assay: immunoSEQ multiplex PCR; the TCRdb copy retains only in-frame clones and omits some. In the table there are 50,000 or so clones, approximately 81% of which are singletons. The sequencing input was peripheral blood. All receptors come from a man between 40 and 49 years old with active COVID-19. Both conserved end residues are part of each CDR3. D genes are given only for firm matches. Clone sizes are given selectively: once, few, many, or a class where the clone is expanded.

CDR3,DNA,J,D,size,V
CSVEVGGNTEAFF,TGCAGCGTTGAAGTAGGGGGGAACACTGAAGCTTTCTTT,TRBJ1-1,-,once,TRBV29-1
CASSRRGPNEKLFF,TGTGCCAGTAGCCGGCGGGGCCCTAATGAAAAACTGTTTTTT,TRBJ1-4,-,once,TRBV19
CASSSPAREAQYF,TGCGCCAGCAGTTCCCCTGCGAGGGAGGCCCAGTACTTC,TRBJ2-5,-,-,TRBV5-1
CASSLTGTGRNSPLHF,TGCGCCAGCAGCCTTACCGGGACAGGGAGGAATTCACCCCTCCACTTT,TRBJ1-6,TRBD1,-,TRBV5-1
CASSVAGSYGYTF,TGTGCCAGCTCCGTAGCGGGGAGTTATGGCTACACCTTC,TRBJ1-2,-,-,TRBV12-3/TRBV12-4
CASSHKTRSNIQYF,TGCGCCAGCAGCCATAAGACACGATCGAACATTCAGTACTTC,TRBJ2-4,-,-,TRBV5-1
CATTRRSRDRDQDEKLFF,TGTGCCACCACCCGCCGATCCCGGGACAGGGATCAGGATGAAAAACTGTTTTTT,TRBJ1-4,TRBD1,-,TRBV24-1
CASSLLGQGIGGYTF,TGTGCCAGCAGCCTGCTGGGACAGGGGATAGGGGGCTACACCTTC,TRBJ1-2,TRBD1,-,TRBV5-6
CASSPPWGRADEQYF,TGTGCCAGCAGCCCCCCATGGGGGAGGGCCGACGAGCAGTACTTC,TRBJ2-7,TRBD2,-,TRBV9
CASRGGAFGYTF,TGTGCCAGCAGGGGAGGGGCCTTCGGCTACACCTTC,TRBJ1-2,-,-,TRBV6-5
CASRRQGASEAFF,TGTGCCAGCAGGCGACAGGGGGCCTCTGAAGCTTTCTTT,TRBJ1-1,TRBD1,-,TRBV6-4
CASSLPEGGRPGNTIYF,TGTGCCAGCAGTTTACCCGAGGGGGGGCGCCCTGGAAACACCATATATTTT,TRBJ1-3,-,-,TRBV28
CASSVALASYEQYF,TGTGCCAGCAGCGTAGCTTTGGCCTCCTACGAGCAGTACTTC,TRBJ2-7,-,-,TRBV9
CATRDRVTYEQYF,TGTGCCACCCGGGACAGGGTTACCTACGAGCAGTACTTC,TRBJ2-7,TRBD1,-,TRBV6-5
CAIPSIQGVEEQYF,TGTGCCATCCCCTCAATCCAGGGGGTGGAGGAGCAGTACTTC,TRBJ2-7,TRBD1,-,TRBV7-9
CASSSWVLSGELTDTQYF,TGTGCCAGCAGCTCATGGGTGCTGTCGGGAGAGTTGACAGATACGCAGTATTTT,TRBJ2-3,-,-,TRBV7-8
CASSPLGGWRDTQYF,TGTGCCAGCAGTCCCTTGGGGGGGTGGCGGGATACGCAGTATTTT,TRBJ2-3,TRBD2,-,TRBV27
CASTNLADHTDTQYF,TGTGCCAGCACCAACCTAGCGGACCACACAGATACGCAGTATTTT,TRBJ2-3,TRBD2,-,TRBV2
CASTVLGQLQGVPAVNTEAFF,TGTGCCAGTACCGTATTGGGGCAGTTACAGGGAGTGCCGGCCGTGAACACTGAAGCTTTCTTT,TRBJ1-1,-,-,TRBV19
CASSLLAGAADTQYF,TGTGCCAGCAGTTTGCTAGCGGGAGCAGCAGATACGCAGTATTTT,TRBJ2-3,TRBD2,-,TRBV27
CASSGGTSGLHTGELFF,TGTGCCAGCAGCGGAGGGACTAGCGGGCTACATACCGGGGAGCTGTTTTTT,TRBJ2-2,TRBD2,few,TRBV7-9
CASSTARGQGILNTF,TGTGCCAGCAGCACCGCGCGAGGGCAGGGGATATTGAACACCTTC,TRBJ1-2,-,-,TRBV5-5
CASSRGTGAYSNQPQHF,TGTGCCAGTAGCAGAGGGACAGGGGCTTATAGCAATCAGCCCCAGCATTTT,TRBJ1-5,TRBD1,-,TRBV19
CATSAGLAALPGWEQYF,TGTGCCACCTCAGCGGGACTAGCGGCCCTCCCTGGATGGGAGCAGTACTTC,TRBJ2-7,TRBD2,-,TRBV2
CASSLERTGVSEAFF,TGTGCCAGCAGCTTAGAGCGGACAGGTGTCTCTGAAGCTTTCTTT,TRBJ1-1,TRBD1,-,TRBV11-2
CASSWGVTGTNYGYTF,TGTGCCAGCAGCTGGGGGGTGACAGGGACTAACTATGGCTACACCTTC,TRBJ1-2,TRBD1,-,TRBV5-4
CASRIRTGVYTEAFF,TGTGCCAGCAGAATAAGGACAGGGGTGTACACTGAAGCTTTCTTT,TRBJ1-1,TRBD1,few,TRBV27
CASSPGQANEQFF,TGTGCCAGCAGCCCCGGACAGGCCAATGAGCAGTTCTTC,TRBJ2-1,TRBD1,-,TRBV3-1/TRBV3-2
CASSEAPERVQFF,TGCGCCAGCAGTGAGGCCCCTGAACGGGTGCAGTTCTTC,TRBJ2-1,-,once,TRBV10-2
CASSPNREGSPLHF,TGTGCCAGCAGTCCAAACAGGGAGGGCTCACCCCTCCACTTT,TRBJ1-6,-,-,TRBV27
CASSSPRQGYEQYF,TGTGCCAGCAGTTCCCCCCGACAGGGTTACGAGCAGTACTTC,TRBJ2-7,TRBD1,once,TRBV6-5
CSASREFYYEQYF,TGCAGTGCTAGTCGGGAGTTCTATTACGAGCAGTACTTC,TRBJ2-7,-,-,TRBV20-1
CASSKSRGTLGSTDTQYF,TGTGCCAGCAGCAAAAGCCGCGGGACTTTAGGTAGCACAGATACGCAGTATTTT,TRBJ2-3,-,-,TRBV21-1
CASSLVTDVGAKNIQYF,TGTGCCAGCAGCTTGGTTACTGATGTGGGCGCCAAAAACATTCAGTACTTC,TRBJ2-4,-,-,TRBV28
CASSVGLAGNEQYF,TGTGCCAGCAGCGTCGGACTAGCGGGTAACGAGCAGTACTTC,TRBJ2-7,TRBD2,-,TRBV9
CASSIWAGSTDTQYF,TGTGCCAGTAGTATCTGGGCGGGCAGCACAGATACGCAGTATTTT,TRBJ2-3,-,-,TRBV19
CSVERSSGLSYNEQFF,TGCAGCGTTGAACGGTCTAGCGGGTTATCCTACAATGAGCAGTTCTTC,TRBJ2-1,TRBD2,-,TRBV29-1
CASSWGQGGTEAFF,TGTGCCAGCAGTTGGGGACAGGGAGGAACTGAAGCTTTCTTT,TRBJ1-1,TRBD1,-,TRBV27
CASSTLAGEPYEQYF,TGTGCCAGCAGTACTCTAGCGGGAGAACCCTACGAGCAGTACTTC,TRBJ2-7,TRBD2,-,TRBV27
CAISEIGGQPQHF,TGTGCCATCAGTGAGATCGGGGGGCAGCCCCAGCATTTT,TRBJ1-5,-,once,TRBV10-3
CASSPSPGLAGFEQFF,TGTGCCAGCAGCCCCTCCCCGGGACTAGCGGGTTTTGAGCAGTTCTTC,TRBJ2-1,TRBD2,once,TRBV3-1/TRBV3-2
CASSSPGGADYGYTF,TGTGCCAGCAGTTCCCCAGGGGGCGCCGACTATGGCTACACCTTC,TRBJ1-2,TRBD1,-,TRBV27